These 2 T cell receptor beta chains were all obtained from the same sample, sequenced in a study of neurological immune-mediated disorders. Each CDR3 protein gets one entry after TCRdb re-called the 5' RACE reads with MiXCR. The sample shows under 90,000 distinct CDR3 sequences, approximately 10% of them seen only once. Sequencing used PBMCs. Receptors were obtained from a man aged 50-60 years in good health.

The sample holds many counts of this clonotype. V gene TRBV3-1 combines with J gene TRBJ1-1; no reliable D call. CDR1 and CDR2 from the germline V gene are LGHDT and YNNKEL (reference sequence). The CDR3 has 14 amino acids. V gave up 0 bases and J gave up 4 bases, with 9 bases separating them. This CDR3 is CASSQEGMGTEAFF. The CDR3 bases are TGTGCCAGCAGCCAAGAGGGGATGGGCACTGAAGCTTTCTTT. Looking up the rest from reference TRBV3-1 and TRBJ1-1 gives the full variable domain: DTAVSQTPKYLVTQMGNDKSIKCEQNLGHDTMYWYKQDSKKFLKIMFSYNNKELIINETVPNRFSPKSPDKAHLNLHINSLELGDSAVYFCASSQEGMGTEAFFGQGTRLTVV.

V is TRBV6-2 or TRBV6-3 and J is TRBJ2-5; 9 bases map to TRBD1. V trimming: 6 bases; J trimming: 4 bases; junction bases outside the gene matches: 9. CDR3 length equals 15 residues. Germline V gives CDR1 MNHEY, CDR2 SVGEGT. CDR3 sequence reads: CASRRTGERPETQYF. CDR3 in DNA: TGTGCCAGCAGACGGACAGGGGAGCGCCCAGAGACCCAGTACTTC.